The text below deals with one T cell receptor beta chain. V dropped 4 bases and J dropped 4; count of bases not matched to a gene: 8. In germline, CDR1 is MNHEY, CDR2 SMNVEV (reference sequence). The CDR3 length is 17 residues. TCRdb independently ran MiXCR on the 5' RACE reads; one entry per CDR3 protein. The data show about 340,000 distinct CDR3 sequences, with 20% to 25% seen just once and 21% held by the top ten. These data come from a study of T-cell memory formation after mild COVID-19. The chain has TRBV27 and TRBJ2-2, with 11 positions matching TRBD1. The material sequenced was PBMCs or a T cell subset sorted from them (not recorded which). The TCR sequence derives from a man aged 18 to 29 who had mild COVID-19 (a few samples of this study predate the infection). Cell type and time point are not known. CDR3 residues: CASSWGTGGGSTGELFF. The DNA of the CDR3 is TGTGCCAGCAGTTGGGGGACAGGGGGAGGGAGCACCGGGGAGCTGTTTTTT.